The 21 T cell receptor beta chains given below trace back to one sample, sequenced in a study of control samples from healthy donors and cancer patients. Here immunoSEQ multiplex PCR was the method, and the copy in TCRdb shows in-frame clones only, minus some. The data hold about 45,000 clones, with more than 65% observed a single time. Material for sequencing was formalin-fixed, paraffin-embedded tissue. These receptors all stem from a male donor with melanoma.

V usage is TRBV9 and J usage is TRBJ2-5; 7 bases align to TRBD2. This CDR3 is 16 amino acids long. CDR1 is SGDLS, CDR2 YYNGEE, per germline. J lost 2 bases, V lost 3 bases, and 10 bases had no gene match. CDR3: CASSDGGGTGQETQYF. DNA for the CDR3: TGTGCCAGCAGCGATGGCGGGGGTACTGGTCAAGAGACCCAGTACTTC. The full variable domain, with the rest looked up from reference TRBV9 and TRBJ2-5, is DSGVTQTPKHLITATGQRVTLRCSPRSGDLSVYWYQQSLDQGLQFLIQYYNGEERAKGNILERFSAQQFPDLHSELNLSSLELGDSALYFCASSDGGGTGQETQYFGPGTRLLVL.

The CDR3 here is CASSLRPGGNTGELFF. Written as DNA, the CDR3 is TGTGCCAGCAGCTTGCGCCCGGGAGGGAACACCGGGGAGCTGTTTTTT. This sequence joins TRBV5-5 and TRBJ2-2; 7 bases line up with TRBD2. V dropped 1 base and J dropped 1; count of bases not matched to a gene: 4. From germline, CDR1 is SGHKS and CDR2 YYEKEE (reference sequence). The CDR3 loop spans 16 amino acids.

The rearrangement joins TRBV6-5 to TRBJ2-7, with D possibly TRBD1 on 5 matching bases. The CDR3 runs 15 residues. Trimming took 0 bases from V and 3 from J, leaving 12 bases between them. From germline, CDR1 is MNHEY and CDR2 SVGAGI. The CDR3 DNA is TGTGCCAGCAGTTACTCTGGACACCGGGTCTACGAGCAGTACTTC. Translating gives CASSYSGHRVYEQYF.

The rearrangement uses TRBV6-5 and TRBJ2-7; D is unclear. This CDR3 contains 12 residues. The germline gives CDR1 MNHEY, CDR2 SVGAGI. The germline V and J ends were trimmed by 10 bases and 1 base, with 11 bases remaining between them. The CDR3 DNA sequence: TGTGCCATTATGCTCGCTTCCTACGAGCAGTACTTC. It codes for CAIMLASYEQYF.

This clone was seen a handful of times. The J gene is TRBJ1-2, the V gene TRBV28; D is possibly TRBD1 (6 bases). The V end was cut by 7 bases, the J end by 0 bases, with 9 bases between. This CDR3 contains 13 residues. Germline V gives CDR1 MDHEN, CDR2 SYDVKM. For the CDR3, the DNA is TGTGCCAGCAACAGGGACTCTAACTATGGCTACACCTTC. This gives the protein CASNRDSNYGYTF.

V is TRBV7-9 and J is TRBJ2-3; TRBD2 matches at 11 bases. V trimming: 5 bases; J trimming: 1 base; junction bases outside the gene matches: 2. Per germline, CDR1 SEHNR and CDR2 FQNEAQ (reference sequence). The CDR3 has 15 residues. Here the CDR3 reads CASSPLAGGTDTQYF. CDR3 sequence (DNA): TGTGCCAGCAGCCCACTAGCGGGGGGCACAGATACGCAGTATTTT.

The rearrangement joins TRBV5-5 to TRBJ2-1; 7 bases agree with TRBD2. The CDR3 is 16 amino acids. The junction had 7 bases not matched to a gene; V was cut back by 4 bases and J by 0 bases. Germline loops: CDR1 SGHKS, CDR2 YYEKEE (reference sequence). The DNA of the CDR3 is TGTGCCAGCAGCAGCGCGGGAGCGAACTCCTACAATGAGCAGTTCTTC. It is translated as CASSSAGANSYNEQFF.

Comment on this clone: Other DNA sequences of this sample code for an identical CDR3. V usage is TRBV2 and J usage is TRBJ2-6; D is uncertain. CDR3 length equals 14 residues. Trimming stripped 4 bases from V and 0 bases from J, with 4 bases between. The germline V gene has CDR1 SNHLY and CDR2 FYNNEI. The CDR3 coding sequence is TGTGCCAGCAGTGGCGGCTCTGGGGCCAACGTCCTGACTTTC. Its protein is CASSGGSGANVLTF. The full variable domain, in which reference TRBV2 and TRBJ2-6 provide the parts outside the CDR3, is EPEVTQTPSHQVTQMGQEVILRCVPISNHLYFYWYRQILGQKVEFLVSFYNNEISEKSEIFDDQFSVERPDGSNFTLKIRSTKLEDSAMYFCASSGGSGANVLTFGAGSRLTVL.

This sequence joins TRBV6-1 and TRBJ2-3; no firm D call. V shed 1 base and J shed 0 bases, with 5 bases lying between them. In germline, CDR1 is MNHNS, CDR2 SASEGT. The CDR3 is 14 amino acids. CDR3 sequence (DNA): TGTGCCAGCAGTGAAGGTCGCAGCACAGATACGCAGTATTTT. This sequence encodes CASSEGRSTDTQYF.

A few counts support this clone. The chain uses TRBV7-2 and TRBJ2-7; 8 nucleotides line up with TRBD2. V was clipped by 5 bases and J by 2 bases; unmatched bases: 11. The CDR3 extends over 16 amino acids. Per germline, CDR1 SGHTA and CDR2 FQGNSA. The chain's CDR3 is CASSVQAGASPYEQYF. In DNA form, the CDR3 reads TGTGCCAGCAGCGTTCAAGCGGGAGCAAGCCCCTACGAGCAGTACTTC. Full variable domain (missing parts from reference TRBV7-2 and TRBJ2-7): GAGVSQSPSNKVTEKGKDVELRCDPISGHTALYWYRQSLGQGLEFLIYFQGNSAPDKSGLPSDRFSAERTGGSVSTLTIQRTQQEDSAVYLCASSVQAGASPYEQYFGPGTRLTVT.

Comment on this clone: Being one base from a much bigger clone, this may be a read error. In nucleotides, the CDR3 is TGTACCAGCAGCCCCCCGGGACAGGGGTTCGAGACGCAGTATTTT. Translating gives CTSSPPGQGFETQYF. The rearrangement uses TRBV7-6 and TRBJ2-3, with 10 bases aligning to TRBD1. The V gene's germline CDR1 is SGHVS and CDR2 FNYEAQ. This CDR3 spans 15 amino acids.

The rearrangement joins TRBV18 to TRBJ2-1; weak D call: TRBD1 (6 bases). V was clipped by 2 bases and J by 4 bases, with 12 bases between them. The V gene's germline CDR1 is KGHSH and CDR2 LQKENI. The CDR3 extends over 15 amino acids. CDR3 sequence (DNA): TGTGCCAGCTCACCAAGTTTACAGGGATACAATGAGCAGTTCTTC. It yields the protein CASSPSLQGYNEQFF.

CDR3 residues: CASSDALKQPQHF. The CDR3 DNA sequence: TGTGCCAGCAGTGACGCTCTCAAGCAGCCCCAGCATTTT. This chain connects TRBV6-1 to TRBJ1-5; no firm D call. The CDR3 sequence is 13 residues long. V was cut by 3 bases and J by 7 bases, with 10 bases left in between. Germline CDR1 MNHNS, CDR2 SASEGT.

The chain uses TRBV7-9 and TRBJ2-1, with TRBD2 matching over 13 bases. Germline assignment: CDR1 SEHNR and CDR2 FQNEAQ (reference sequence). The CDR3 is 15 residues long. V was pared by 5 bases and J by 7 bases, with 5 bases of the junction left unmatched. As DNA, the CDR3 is TGTGCCAGCAGCCGGGGACTAGCGGGACTAAATGAGCAGTTCTTC. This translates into CASSRGLAGLNEQFF. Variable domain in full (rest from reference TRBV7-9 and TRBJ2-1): DTGVSQNPRHKITKRGQNVTFRCDPISEHNRLYWYRQTLGQGPEFLTYFQNEAQLEKSRLLSDRFSAERPKGSFSTLEIQRTEQGDSAMYLCASSRGLAGLNEQFFGPGTRLTVL.

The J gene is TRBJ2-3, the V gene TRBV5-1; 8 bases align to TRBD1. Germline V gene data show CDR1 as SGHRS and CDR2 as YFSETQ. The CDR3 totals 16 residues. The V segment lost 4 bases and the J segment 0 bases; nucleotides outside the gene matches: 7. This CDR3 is CASSLDRELSTDTQYF. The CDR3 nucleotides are TGCGCCAGCAGCCTGGACAGGGAATTGAGCACAGATACGCAGTATTTT.

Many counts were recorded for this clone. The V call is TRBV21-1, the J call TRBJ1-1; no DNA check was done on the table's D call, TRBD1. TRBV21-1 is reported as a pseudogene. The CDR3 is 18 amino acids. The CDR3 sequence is CASSTRFVRDRGRTEAFF. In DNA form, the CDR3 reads TGTGCCAGCAGCACCCGGTTCGTTCGGGACAGGGGTCGAACTGAAGCTTTCTTT.

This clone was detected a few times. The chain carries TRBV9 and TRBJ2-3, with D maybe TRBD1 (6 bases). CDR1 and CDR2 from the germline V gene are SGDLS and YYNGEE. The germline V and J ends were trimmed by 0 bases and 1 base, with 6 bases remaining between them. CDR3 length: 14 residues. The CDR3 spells CASSVEGGTDTQYF. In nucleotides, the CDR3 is TGTGCCAGCAGCGTAGAGGGGGGCACAGATACGCAGTATTTT.

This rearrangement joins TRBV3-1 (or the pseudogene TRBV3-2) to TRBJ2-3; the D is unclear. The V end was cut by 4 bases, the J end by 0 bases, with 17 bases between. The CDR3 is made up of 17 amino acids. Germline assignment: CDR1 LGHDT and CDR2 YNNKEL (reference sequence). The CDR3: CASSPYPGQASTDTQYF. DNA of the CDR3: TGTGCCAGCAGCCCCTATCCGGGCCAAGCTAGCACAGATACGCAGTATTTT.

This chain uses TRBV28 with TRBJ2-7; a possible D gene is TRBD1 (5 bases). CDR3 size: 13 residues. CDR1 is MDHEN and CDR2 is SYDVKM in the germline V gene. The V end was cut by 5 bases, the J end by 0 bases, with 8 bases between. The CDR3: CASSAGNSYEQYF. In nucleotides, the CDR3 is TGTGCCAGCAGTGCAGGGAACTCCTACGAGCAGTACTTC. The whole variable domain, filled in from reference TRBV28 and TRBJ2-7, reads DVKVTQSSRYLVKRTGEKVFLECVQDMDHENMFWYRQDPGLGLRLIYFSYDVKMKEKGDIPEGYSVSREKKERFSLILESASTNQTSMYLCASSAGNSYEQYFGPGTRLTVT.

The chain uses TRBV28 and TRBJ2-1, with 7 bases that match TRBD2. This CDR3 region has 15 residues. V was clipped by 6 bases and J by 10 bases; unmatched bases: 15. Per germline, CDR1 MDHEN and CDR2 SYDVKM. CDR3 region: CASSPRLRESYEQFF. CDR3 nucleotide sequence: TGTGCCAGCAGCCCCAGACTGCGGGAGTCTTACGAGCAGTTCTTC.

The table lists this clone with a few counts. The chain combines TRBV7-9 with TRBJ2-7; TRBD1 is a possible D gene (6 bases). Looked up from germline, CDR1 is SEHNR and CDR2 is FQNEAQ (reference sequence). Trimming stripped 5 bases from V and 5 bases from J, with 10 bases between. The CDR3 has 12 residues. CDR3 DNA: TGTGCCAGCAGCCTACAGGGCGACGAGCAGTACTTC. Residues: CASSLQGDEQYF. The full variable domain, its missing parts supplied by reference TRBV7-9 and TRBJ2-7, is DTGVSQNPRHKITKRGQNVTFRCDPISEHNRLYWYRQTLGQGPEFLTYFQNEAQLEKSRLLSDRFSAERPKGSFSTLEIQRTEQGDSAMYLCASSLQGDEQYFGPGTRLTVT.